The 9 T cell receptor beta chains in this list originate from one sample, sequenced in a study of cytomegalovirus exposure and HLA in healthy donors. The study ran its PCR with 60 Vbeta and 13 Jbeta primers. Clones were read by immunoSEQ multiplex PCR, and TCRdb kept only the in-frame ones, dropping some. Counted here are approximately 89,000 clones, 76% occurring once; the ten biggest clones make up about 1.4%. Specimen: PBMCs. These receptors originate from a male donor in good health and CMV-seronegative.

The chain combines TRBV7-2 with TRBJ1-6, with a weak D call TRBD1 (5 bases). This CDR3 is built from 16 residues. V dropped 5 bases and J dropped 2 bases, with 13 bases sitting between them. Germline values: CDR1 SGHTA, CDR2 FQGNSA. The chain's CDR3 is CASSLQDTTYNSPLHF. CDR3 in DNA: TGTGCCAGCAGCCTACAGGATACAACCTATAATTCACCCCTCCACTTT.

This clone was recorded a few times. V gene TRBV6-4 combines with J gene TRBJ2-1; 11 bases match TRBD2. The CDR3 consists of 16 residues. The V and J ends lost 8 bases and 2 bases, in that order; junction bases with no gene match: 8. Germline V lookup: CDR1 MRHNA, CDR2 SNTAGT. The CDR3 DNA follows: TGTGCCAGCGAACGCGAACTAGCGGGGGCCTACAATGAGCAGTTCTTC. Protein: CASERELAGAYNEQFF.

The sample holds a few counts of this clone. The chain recombines TRBV19 with TRBJ1-2; TRBD1 agrees at 7 bases. After removal of 5 bases from V and 6 bases from J, the junction contained 6 bases not matched to a gene. The CDR3 extends over 13 amino acids. Germline-derived CDR1 and CDR2 are LNHDA and SQIVND (reference sequence). CDR3 protein: CASSPRQGNGYTF. CDR3 DNA: TGTGCCAGTAGTCCCCGACAGGGCAATGGCTACACCTTC.

The J gene is TRBJ2-1, the V gene TRBV10-3, with D unclear. The CDR3 spans 15 residues. V was cut by 2 bases and J by 9 bases, with 17 bases left in between. Germline CDR1 ENHRY, CDR2 SYGVKD. The CDR3 region is CAISEAGGVYGEQFF. CDR3 in DNA: TGTGCCATCAGTGAGGCCGGTGGTGTATACGGTGAGCAGTTCTTC.

This chain uses TRBV28 with TRBJ2-7, with a possible D match to TRBD1 (8 bases). The CDR3 totals 15 residues. Germline CDR1 reads MDHEN; CDR2 reads SYDVKM. Trimming left V 2 bases short and J 7 bases short, with 18 bases between. CDR3: CASSLGQGGRGEQYF. CDR3 coding DNA: TGTGCCAGCAGTTTAGGACAGGGTGGGCGGGGGGAGCAGTACTTC.

The chain is built from TRBV19 and TRBJ2-7; possible D gene TRBD1, 5 bases. Trimming took off 5 bases at V and 5 bases at J, with 13 bases between the two ends. This CDR3 has 13 amino acids. The V gene's germline CDR1 is LNHDA and CDR2 SQIVND (reference sequence). The CDR3: CASSPNRINEQYF. CDR3 bases: TGTGCCAGTAGTCCAAACAGGATCAACGAGCAGTACTTC. The variable domain in full, completed from reference TRBV19 and TRBJ2-7, reads DGGITQSPKYLFRKEGQNVTLSCEQNLNHDAMYWYRQDPGQGLRLIYYSQIVNDFQKGDIAEGYSVSREKKESFPLTVTSAQKNPTAFYLCASSPNRINEQYFGPGTRLTVT.

The chain has TRBV27 and TRBJ1-1; a weak D match, TRBD1 (5 bases). Deletions cut 0 bases from V and 4 bases from J, with 15 bases between. Germline V lookup: CDR1 MNHEY, CDR2 SMNVEV (reference sequence). The CDR3 loop spans 16 amino acids. The CDR3 sequence is CASSLSWQGILTEAFF. CDR3 nucleotide sequence: TGTGCCAGCAGTTTATCGTGGCAGGGTATACTCACTGAAGCTTTCTTT.

This clone has a single count. V usage is TRBV9 and J usage is TRBJ1-6; D ambiguous. The CDR3 totals 16 residues. V dropped 0 bases and J dropped 8 bases, with 15 bases sitting between them. Germline values: CDR1 SGDLS, CDR2 YYNGEE. As DNA, the CDR3 is TGTGCCAGCAGCGTAGCTCCAAGAACGACTGATTCACCCCTCCACTTT. Protein product: CASSVAPRTTDSPLHF.

The rearrangement joins TRBV4-3 to TRBJ1-1, with a tentative D call TRBD1 (5 bases). Germline V gene data show CDR1 as LGHNA and CDR2 as YSLEER. The V gene lost 1 base and the J gene lost 0 bases, with 9 bases spanning the gap. This CDR3 comprises 15 residues. The CDR3 loop is CASSQGRGMNTEAFF. The CDR3 DNA reads TGCGCCAGCAGCCAAGGGAGGGGAATGAACACTGAAGCTTTCTTT.